The present TCR beta chain was sequenced within a study of blood T cell repertoires in COVID-19. This CDR3 spans 15 amino acids. V lost 5 bases to trimming and J lost 4 bases; unmatched junction nucleotides: 7. Germline values: CDR1 WSHSY, CDR2 SAAADI. Libraries were prepared by immunoSEQ multiplex PCR; TCRdb keeps only in-frame clonotypes and omits some of them. The sample shows about 280,000 clones, 90% of them seen only once. This clone was detected once. Sequences were obtained from PBMCs or T cells enriched from blood (not recorded which). This clonotype was obtained from a woman aged 18 to 35 with acute COVID-19. The gene calls are TRBV10-2 and TRBJ2-1, with 8 bases aligning to TRBD2. The CDR3 region has the DNA TGCGCCAGCAGTTCTCGCGGGAGGACATACAATGAGCAGTTCTTC. Protein product: CASSSRGRTYNEQFF.